The clone carrying this TCR beta chain was seen just once. The data were taken from a study of T-cell reconstitution after alpha-beta-depleted transplantation in children. Preparation of the TCRbeta library was carried out with unique molecular identifiers. One entry per CDR3 protein, called by TCRdb with MiXCR from the PCR reads. This sample carries around 500,000 distinct CDR3 sequences, approximately 22% of them seen once, and the ten largest clones take approximately 14%. Germline V gives CDR1 DFQATT, CDR2 SNEGSKA (reference sequence). The V gene lost 6 bases and the J gene lost 5 bases, with 19 bases spanning the gap. This CDR3 contains 14 residues.

Sequenced material: PBMCs, mostly from graft donor cells, taken 360 days after TCRalphabeta/CD19-depleted stem cell transplant. The rearrangement uses TRBV20-1 and TRBJ2-5; D call uncertain. The sequence was obtained from a boy in the first two years of life who had a stem cell transplant for acute myeloid leukemia, so the T cells may come from the graft donor. For the CDR3, the DNA is TGCAGTGCCCTTTATGCCCACCAAATGGAGACCCAGTACTTC. Translating gives CSALYAHQMETQYF.